This entry lists 2 T cell receptor beta chains sequenced from one sample in a study of OX40 agonist ivuxolimab in advanced cancers. Method: immunoSEQ multiplex PCR; TCRdb's copy keeps in-frame clones and lacks some. Altogether 99,000 or so clones are present, around 95% being singletons, with the ten largest covering just over 2%. Sequenced here: CD4+ or CD8+ T cells sorted from blood, sampled in a trial of the OX40 agonist ivuxolimab. The receptors stem from an adult with an advanced solid tumor such as melanoma, head and neck, liver or kidney cancer.

The chain recombines TRBV5-1 with TRBJ2-5; D not certain. Germline CDR1 and CDR2: SGHRS and YFSETQ. The CDR3 loop spans 14 amino acids. The V gene lost 3 bases and the J gene lost 5 bases, with 14 bases spanning the gap. CDR3 sequence: CASSWTITGETQYF. The CDR3 DNA follows: TGCGCCAGCAGCTGGACCATTACCGGGGAGACCCAGTACTTC.

The chain is built from TRBV19 and TRBJ2-7; D could derive from TRBD1 or TRBD2 (6 bases each). The length of the CDR3 is 12 residues. Germline values: CDR1 LNHDA, CDR2 SQIVND (reference sequence). The V end lost 4 bases, the J end lost 6 bases, and 10 bases lay between the germline ends. The CDR3 reads CASSSGGPEQYF. Here the CDR3 DNA reads TGTGCCAGTAGTAGTGGGGGGCCCGAGCAGTACTTC.